Below are 3 T cell receptor beta chains sequenced from a single sample in a study of blood T cell repertoires in COVID-19. TCRdb keeps only in-frame clones here, not all; method: immunoSEQ multiplex PCR. The profile covers tens of thousands of clones, with roughly 85% appearing a single time and 43% taken by the ten largest. The sample consisted of peripheral blood. These receptors were taken from a woman aged 55-70 years with COVID-19, enrolled during active disease.

The V gene is TRBV19, the J gene TRBJ2-1; TRBD2 matches 7 bases. The CDR3 runs to 15 residues. CDR1 is LNHDA and CDR2 is SQIVND in the germline V gene (reference sequence). Germline trimming cut 8 bases from V and 0 bases from J; bases unmatched to any gene: 7. The CDR3 sequence: CASSASGSSYNEQFF. The CDR3 coding sequence is TGTGCCAGTTCGGCTAGCGGCAGCTCCTACAATGAGCAGTTCTTC.

The chain uses TRBV9 and TRBJ2-2; D is undetermined. V lost 3 bases and J 9 bases, leaving 3 bases between the germline ends. The CDR3 has 10 amino acids. Per germline, CDR1 SGDLS and CDR2 YYNGEE. The CDR3: CASSGRELFF. The DNA of the CDR3 is TGTGCCAGCAGCGGTAGGGAGCTGTTTTTT.

The V call is TRBV11-2, the J call TRBJ1-3; D gene unclear. This CDR3 is built from 14 residues. Germline V CDR1 and CDR2: SGHAT, FQNNGV. V shed 5 bases and J shed 4 bases, with 12 bases lying between them. The CDR3 sequence is CASSPIRRGNTIYF. CDR3 nucleotide sequence: TGTGCCAGCAGCCCAATCAGAAGAGGAAACACCATATATTTT.